Below are 3 T cell receptor beta chains sequenced from a single sample in a study of blood T cells in healthy people across ages. Alongside a J-beta primer mix, a sample-barcoded 5' primer served in a second PCR lasting roughly 7 to 11 cycles. TCRdb independently ran MiXCR on the 5' RACE reads; one entry per CDR3 protein. Found here are approximately 960,000 distinct CDR3 sequences, about 28% of them singletons; the top ten hold 10%. A further study also used this sample, focusing on T cells of mothers and their children.

Sequenced sample: blood. Receptor source: a woman aged 40 to 50 in good health.

This clonotype appeared many times. This chain connects TRBV19 to TRBJ2-5; tentatively, D is TRBD1 or TRBD2 (6 bases each). The CDR3 runs to 15 residues. Per the germline V gene, CDR1 is LNHDA and CDR2 is SQIVND (reference sequence). V was shortened by 3 bases and J by 1 base, with 12 bases between the two germline ends. In DNA, the CDR3 is TGTGCCAGTAGTATCTACGGGGGCGGCCAAGAGACCCAGTACTTC. This codes for CASSIYGGGQETQYF.

The V and J genes are TRBV28 and TRBJ1-4; D uncertain. CDR3 size: 10 residues. CDR1 is MDHEN and CDR2 is SYDVKM in the germline V gene. Written as DNA, the CDR3 is TGTGCTGCCGCGCGGGGAAAACTGTTTTTT. Its translation is CAAARGKLFF.

CDR3 sequence: CSARDVQGRSGRKYEQYF. The CDR3 DNA reads TGCAGTGCTAGAGATGTGCAGGGGAGAAGCGGGAGGAAGTACGAGCAGTACTTC. This chain connects TRBV20-1 to TRBJ2-5, with 9 bases identical to TRBD2. The J call could be wrong; TRBJ2-7 is a better fit for the DNA end. The germline V gene has CDR1 DFQATT and CDR2 SNEGSKA (reference sequence). CDR3 length: 18 residues.